The 30 T cell receptor beta chains given below trace back to one sample, sequenced in a study of blood T cell repertoires in COVID-19. Data came from immunoSEQ multiplex PCR; TCRdb stores just in-frame clones and leaves some out. The data hold some 200,000 clones, with approximately 86% observed a single time. Material: peripheral blood. Every receptor here comes from a man aged 18 to 29 with active or convalescent COVID-19.

The chain carries TRBV29-1 and TRBJ2-7; 7 bases fit TRBD1. Looked up from germline, CDR1 is SQVTM and CDR2 is ANQGSEA. The CDR3 has 10 amino acids. V lost 6 bases, J lost 7 bases, and 3 bases stayed unmatched. The CDR3 region is CSVQDREQYF. Here the CDR3 DNA reads TGCAGCGTGCAGGACAGGGAGCAGTACTTC.

The chain links TRBV25-1 to TRBJ1-4; no firm D call. The germline CDR1 and CDR2 sequences are MGHDK and SYGVNS. The length of the CDR3 is 16 residues. V lost 3 bases to trimming and J lost 5 bases, with 16 bases between them. Written as DNA, the CDR3 is TGTGCCAGCAGTGACCGGGAGCGGGCCGCGAATGAAAAACTGTTTTTT. Protein sequence: CASSDRERAANEKLFF.

The chain uses TRBV18 and TRBJ1-4; D uncertain. This CDR3 region has 14 residues. In germline, CDR1 is KGHSH, CDR2 LQKENI. V was pared by 2 bases and J by 5 bases, with 9 bases between. The CDR3, as DNA: TGTGCCAGCTCACCAAAAACCTACAATGAAAAACTGTTTTTT. Protein sequence: CASSPKTYNEKLFF.

The chain couples TRBV2 to TRBJ2-1; 7 nucleotides line up with TRBD1. Trimming took 1 base from V and 10 from J; bases not matched to a gene: 7. The germline V gene encodes CDR1 SNHLY and CDR2 FYNNEI. The CDR3 runs 14 residues. The CDR3 region has the DNA TGTGCCAGCAGTGAAGGGACAGGTAATCTCGAGCAGTTCTTC. Its translation is CASSEGTGNLEQFF.

This clone came up once. The V gene is TRBV20-1, the J gene TRBJ2-4; TRBD2 agrees at 12 bases. The germline gives CDR1 DFQATT, CDR2 SNEGSKA (reference sequence). The CDR3 loop spans 15 amino acids. V dropped 3 bases and J dropped 7; count of bases not matched to a gene: 7. DNA of the CDR3: TGCAGTGCTAGTGTGGCTAGCGGGAGGGCGAACATTCAGTACTTC. It yields the protein CSASVASGRANIQYF.

The chain carries TRBV29-1 and TRBJ1-3; D is perhaps TRBD1 (6 bases). Trimming removed 4 bases from V and 7 bases from J, with 17 bases in between. This CDR3 contains 14 residues. The germline CDR1 and CDR2 sequences are SQVTM and ANQGSEA. The CDR3 DNA is TGCAGCGTTGTTGAAGCAGGGGAGTGGAACACCATATATTTT. Amino acids: CSVVEAGEWNTIYF.

V and J are TRBV10-3 and TRBJ1-1; 7 nucleotides match TRBD1. The germline CDR1 and CDR2 sequences are ENHRY and SYGVKD. The CDR3 is 14 amino acids. V lost 2 bases, J lost 10 bases, and 10 bases stayed unmatched. The CDR3 protein is CAISETGASPGAFF. In DNA form, the CDR3 reads TGTGCCATCAGTGAGACAGGGGCCTCGCCGGGAGCTTTCTTT.

For this clone: At one of its ends the junction is not consistent with the germline gene, which may arise from a read error. The chain uses TRBV5-5 and TRBJ2-6; 8 bases agree with TRBD1. The CDR3 is made up of 15 amino acids. CDR1 is SGHKS and CDR2 is YYEKEE in the germline V gene (reference sequence). CDR3 coding DNA: TGTGCCAGCAGCTTGGTATCTCAGGGGGCCCACGTCCTGACTTTC. This sequence encodes CASSLVSQGAHVLTF.

The chain combines TRBV6-5 with TRBJ1-2; perhaps TRBD1 as D (5 bases). V gave up 5 bases and J gave up 7 bases, with 20 bases separating them. CDR1 and CDR2 (germline): MNHEY, SVGAGI. The CDR3 has 15 residues. The CDR3: CASSTNPQGSGGYTF. CDR3 nucleotides: TGTGCCAGCAGTACCAACCCCCAGGGATCGGGTGGCTACACCTTC.

The genes are TRBV24-1 and TRBJ1-4, with 7 bases fitting TRBD1. Per the germline V gene, CDR1 is KGHDR and CDR2 is SFDVKD. The CDR3 consists of 17 residues. With V trimmed by 3 bases and J by 0 bases, 6 bases remained unmatched. In DNA form, the CDR3 reads TGTGCCACCAGTGATCTCGGACAGGCAGCAACTAATGAAAAACTGTTTTTT. It translates to CATSDLGQAATNEKLFF.

The V and J genes are TRBV5-1 and TRBJ2-2; 9 nucleotides align to TRBD2. Germline-derived CDR1 and CDR2 are SGHRS and YFSETQ. This CDR3 spans 14 amino acids. The trim removed 7 bases at V and 3 bases at J, leaving 4 bases unmatched. The CDR3 nucleotides are TGCGCCAGCCGTCCTAGCGGGGACACCGGGGAGCTGTTTTTT. It is translated as CASRPSGDTGELFF.

This chain joins TRBV6-1 and TRBJ2-2; D might be TRBD2 (6 bases). The CDR3 runs 16 residues. Germline V gene sequence: CDR1 MNHNS, CDR2 SASEGT. V gave up 2 bases and J gave up 3 bases, with 13 bases separating them. The CDR3, as DNA: TGTGCCAGCAGTGAAACTAGCTATCGTCACACCGGGGAGCTGTTTTTT. Residues: CASSETSYRHTGELFF.

V gene TRBV30 combines with J gene TRBJ2-4, with D possibly TRBD1 on 6 matching bases. The germline gives CDR1 GTSNPN, CDR2 SVGIG (reference sequence). The CDR3 spans 13 residues. Trimming left V 2 bases short and J 5 bases short, with 10 bases between. CDR3 DNA sequence: TGTGCCTGGAGTCGCAGGGGCCAAAACATTCAGTACTTC. This encodes CAWSRRGQNIQYF.

The chain combines TRBV5-1 with TRBJ2-7, with D maybe TRBD1 (7 bases). Trimming shortened V by 1 base and J by 5 bases, and 16 bases separated the two germline ends. Germline CDR1 is SGHRS and CDR2 is YFSETQ. The CDR3 length is 15 residues. This CDR3 reads CASSLFGQGGNEQYF. The DNA for the CDR3 is TGCGCCAGCAGCTTGTTTGGCCAGGGGGGCAACGAGCAGTACTTC. The full variable domain, completed using reference TRBV5-1 and TRBJ2-7, is KAGVTQTPRYLIKTRGQQVTLSCSPISGHRSVSWYQQTPGQGLQFLFEYFSETQRNKGNFPGRFSGRQFSNSRSEMNVSTLELGDSALYLCASSLFGQGGNEQYFGPGTRLTVT.

V and J are TRBV5-1 and TRBJ1-1; no clear D gene. CDR3 length: 13 amino acids. V lost 4 bases and J lost 10, with 17 bases in between. The germline V gene has CDR1 SGHRS and CDR2 YFSETQ. This CDR3 is CASSPTAGVGAFF. CDR3 DNA: TGCGCCAGCAGCCCTACCGCCGGGGTCGGAGCTTTCTTT.

This clone was recorded once. The chain combines TRBV10-3 with TRBJ1-1; D ambiguous. This CDR3 has 14 amino acids. Germline-derived CDR1 and CDR2 are ENHRY and SYGVKD. Trimming shortened V by 2 bases and J by 0 bases, and 7 bases separated the two germline ends. The CDR3 region is CAISEAVMNTEAFF. CDR3 in DNA: TGTGCCATCAGTGAGGCGGTCATGAACACTGAAGCTTTCTTT.

CDR3 protein: CASSQGASGRYEQFF. The CDR3 DNA is TGCGCCAGCAGCCAAGGGGCTAGCGGGAGGTATGAGCAGTTCTTC. This chain joins TRBV4-3 and TRBJ2-1, with TRBD2 identical over 11 bases. CDR3 length equals 15 residues. From germline, CDR1 is LGHNA and CDR2 YSLEER. V was pared by 1 base and J by 8 bases, with 4 bases of the junction left unmatched.

The rearrangement links TRBV19 to TRBJ2-1, with a tentative D call TRBD2 (6 bases). The V and J ends lost 3 bases and 7 bases respectively, with 16 bases between them. The length of the CDR3 is 15 residues. In germline, CDR1 is LNHDA, CDR2 SQIVND (reference sequence). The CDR3 region is CASSITAGRRNEQFF. CDR3 nucleotides: TGTGCCAGTAGTATCACAGCGGGCCGCCGTAATGAGCAGTTCTTC. The whole variable domain, filled in from reference TRBV19 and TRBJ2-1, reads DGGITQSPKYLFRKEGQNVTLSCEQNLNHDAMYWYRQDPGQGLRLIYYSQIVNDFQKGDIAEGYSVSREKKESFPLTVTSAQKNPTAFYLCASSITAGRRNEQFFGPGTRLTVL.

The chain recombines TRBV27 with TRBJ1-5; D is unclear. The germline CDR1 and CDR2 sequences are MNHEY and SMNVEV (reference sequence). V lost 5 bases and J lost 7, with 15 bases in between. The CDR3 loop spans 14 amino acids. CDR3: CASSTTRGSQPQHF. CDR3 DNA sequence: TGTGCCAGCAGTACCACACGTGGTTCCCAGCCCCAGCATTTT.

The V gene is TRBV14, the J gene TRBJ2-7; D is perhaps TRBD1 (5 bases). The CDR3 has 14 residues. Trimming removed 4 bases from V and 0 bases from J, with 10 bases in between. CDR1 and CDR2 (germline): SGHDN, FVKESK. This chain's CDR3 is CASSPPTDSYEQYF. The CDR3 DNA reads as TGTGCCAGCAGCCCACCGACAGACTCCTACGAGCAGTACTTC. The complete variable domain, with remaining parts taken from reference TRBV14 and TRBJ2-7, reads EAGVTQFPSHSVIEKGQTVTLRCDPISGHDNLYWYRRVMGKEIKFLLHFVKESKQDESGMPNNRFLAERTGGTYSTLKVQPAELEDSGVYFCASSPPTDSYEQYFGPGTRLTVT.

The chain combines TRBV28 with TRBJ1-2; 10 nucleotides agree with TRBD1. The CDR3 runs 16 residues. With 10 bases clipped from V and 7 bases from J, the junction kept 18 bases outside the gene matches. Germline V gene lookup returns CDR1 MDHEN and CDR2 SYDVKM. The CDR3 sequence: CAIQTGTGAVPAGYTF. DNA for the CDR3: TGTGCCATCCAGACCGGGACAGGGGCCGTGCCGGCTGGCTACACCTTC.

The chain joins TRBV10-2 to TRBJ1-5; D unclear. CDR1 is WSHSY, CDR2 SAAADI, per germline. Trimming removed 3 bases at V and 3 bases at J, with 24 bases between. The CDR3 has 19 residues. The CDR3 nucleotides read TGCGCCAGCAGTGATGGGAGCGCTGGAGGGAACCTGAACAATCAGCCCCAGCATTTT. It is translated as CASSDGSAGGNLNNQPQHF.

The J gene is TRBJ1-3, the V gene TRBV7-6, with 8 bases lining up with TRBD1. The CDR3 has 18 residues. Germline V gene lookup returns CDR1 SGHVS and CDR2 FNYEAQ. The J segment lost 4 bases and the V segment lost 3 bases, leaving 14 bases of the junction unmatched. The CDR3 nucleotides read TGTGCCAGCAGCTTCGGAGTCCCCGGACAGGGACCAGGAAACACCATATATTTT. Translated, it gives CASSFGVPGQGPGNTIYF.

The chain combines TRBV2 with TRBJ2-3, with 7 bases identical to TRBD2. The CDR3 spans 14 residues. The junction had 8 bases not matched to a gene; V was cut back by 6 bases and J by 5 bases. CDR1 is SNHLY, CDR2 FYNNEI, per germline. In DNA form, the CDR3 reads TGTGCCAGCAGGATGGCCCCGGGAGGAGATACGCAGTATTTT. It translates to CASRMAPGGDTQYF.

This clone was seen a few times. This sequence joins TRBV6-5 and TRBJ2-7, with 13 bases matching TRBD2. J was trimmed by 7 bases and V by 4 bases; bases with no gene match: 7. This CDR3 comprises 15 residues. Looked up from germline, CDR1 is MNHEY and CDR2 is SVGAGI. The CDR3 spells CASSSGLAGVREQYF. Written as DNA, the CDR3 is TGTGCCAGCAGTTCAGGACTAGCGGGAGTCCGGGAGCAGTACTTC.

The CDR3 sequence: CASSLSPGFTGGYTF. CDR3 nucleotides: TGTGCCAGCAGTTTATCACCAGGCTTTACTGGTGGCTACACCTTC. The chain couples TRBV27 to TRBJ1-2, with D unclear. V lost 0 bases and J lost 7, with 15 bases in between. In germline, CDR1 is MNHEY, CDR2 SMNVEV (reference sequence). The CDR3 totals 15 residues.

This clone was seen more than once but under ten times. The chain joins TRBV5-1 to TRBJ2-2; no clear D. Germline V gene sequence: CDR1 SGHRS, CDR2 YFSETQ. This CDR3 comprises 14 residues. Trimming removed 4 bases from V and 5 bases from J, with 12 bases in between. The CDR3 DNA reads TGCGCCAGCAGCCATTTATCGGGTACCGGGGAGCTGTTTTTT. It encodes CASSHLSGTGELFF.

V is TRBV18 and J is TRBJ1-6; TRBD1 might be the D (6 bases). The V and J ends lost 1 base and 10 bases respectively, with 8 bases between them. Per the germline V gene, CDR1 is KGHSH and CDR2 is LQKENI. The CDR3 has 13 residues. CDR3 sequence: CASSPQGGSPLHF. The CDR3 DNA sequence: TGTGCCAGCTCACCACAAGGGGGATCACCCCTCCACTTT.

V gene TRBV6-2 or TRBV6-3 combines with J gene TRBJ1-1; D remains unclear. V was cut by 5 bases and J by 1 base, with 11 bases left in between. Germline assignment: CDR1 MNHEY and CDR2 SVGEGT. The CDR3 sequence is 14 residues long. The CDR3 region is CASSRPRRNTEAFF. CDR3 DNA sequence: TGTGCCAGCAGTAGACCTAGGAGGAACACTGAAGCTTTCTTT.

The chain combines TRBV5-4 with TRBJ1-2, with 7 bases lining up with TRBD1. CDR1 is SGHNT, CDR2 YYREEE, per germline (reference sequence). The CDR3 extends over 16 amino acids. With V trimmed by 0 bases and J by 8 bases, 13 bases remained unmatched. Here the CDR3 reads CASSLEGAWGVQGYTF. For the CDR3, the DNA is TGTGCCAGCAGCTTGGAGGGGGCGTGGGGCGTGCAGGGCTACACCTTC.